Below, 16 T cell receptor beta chains from the same sample are listed, as sequenced in a study of T cell clones after liver transplantation. Assay: immunoSEQ multiplex PCR; the TCRdb copy retains only in-frame clones and omits some. The data show fewer than 20,000 clones, roughly nine tenths seen once. The sample in question was CD8+ T cells from blood, obtained 45 to 47 months after liver transplant. Every receptor here comes from a human patient who received a liver transplant. Part of the T cell pool may stem from the graft donor.

J is TRBJ2-7 and V is TRBV7-9, with D possibly matching TRBD1 (5 bases). The V end was cut by 4 bases, the J end by 2 bases, with 12 bases between. CDR3 length: 14 residues. CDR1 and CDR2 from the germline V gene are SEHNR and FQNEAQ (reference sequence). CDR3 DNA: TGTGCCAGCAGCTCCGGACACCTCACCTACGAGCAGTACTTC. Translation gives CASSSGHLTYEQYF.

V and J are TRBV4-2 and TRBJ2-7; TRBD1 is a possible D gene (6 bases). The germline V and J ends were trimmed by 5 bases and 3 bases, with 17 bases remaining between them. The CDR3 contains 15 residues. Germline V gene sequence: CDR1 LGHNA, CDR2 YNFKEQ. DNA for the CDR3: TGTGCCAGCAGCTTCGGGACAACAACCTTCTACGAGCAGTACTTC. Translation: CASSFGTTTFYEQYF.

Here the CDR3 reads CASSPLPETYEQYF. CDR3 DNA sequence: TGTGCCAGCAGTCCCCTACCAGAAACTTACGAGCAGTACTTC. The chain combines TRBV27 with TRBJ2-7; unclear D gene. The germline V gene has CDR1 MNHEY and CDR2 SMNVEV (reference sequence). Trimming removed 5 bases from V and 4 bases from J, with 15 bases in between. This CDR3 spans 14 amino acids.

The chain recombines TRBV6-1 with TRBJ2-7; D is perhaps TRBD2 (6 bases). This CDR3 is 15 amino acids long. V lost 6 bases and J 5 bases, leaving 20 bases between the germline ends. Germline V lookup: CDR1 MNHNS, CDR2 SASEGT. CDR3 DNA sequence: TGTGCCAGCAGCCACAACTGGGGGAGGTTCGACGAGCAGTACTTC. This gives the protein CASSHNWGRFDEQYF.

This clone was detected only once. The rearrangement joins TRBV19 to TRBJ2-1; 10 nucleotides match TRBD1. Germline CDR1 LNHDA, CDR2 SQIVND (reference sequence). The CDR3 is 15 residues long. With V trimmed by 3 bases and J by 6 bases, 5 bases remained unmatched. CDR3 DNA: TGTGCCAGTAGTATCGGACAGGGGGTTGGCAATGAGCAGTTCTTC. It specifies CASSIGQGVGNEQFF. Full variable domain (outside the CDR3, taken from reference TRBV19 and TRBJ2-1): DGGITQSPKYLFRKEGQNVTLSCEQNLNHDAMYWYRQDPGQGLRLIYYSQIVNDFQKGDIAEGYSVSREKKESFPLTVTSAQKNPTAFYLCASSIGQGVGNEQFFGPGTRLTVL.

The chain links TRBV14 to TRBJ1-2, with D possibly matching TRBD1 (6 bases). Per the germline V gene, CDR1 is SGHDN and CDR2 is FVKESK. V was clipped by 4 bases and J by 5 bases, with 14 bases between them. CDR3 size: 14 residues. This chain's CDR3 is CASSPTGTSYGYTF. The DNA of the CDR3 is TGTGCCAGCAGCCCTACCGGGACATCTTATGGCTACACCTTC.

The chain has TRBV11-2 and TRBJ2-7; D gene ambiguous. This CDR3 spans 11 amino acids. Germline values: CDR1 SGHAT, CDR2 FQNNGV. V was clipped by 2 bases and J by 5 bases, with 4 bases between them. The CDR3 region is CASSLIHEQYF. The CDR3 DNA is TGTGCCAGCAGCTTAATCCACGAGCAGTACTTC. The entire variable domain, with the rest obtained from reference TRBV11-2 and TRBJ2-7, is as follows: EAGVAQSPRYKIIEKRQSVAFWCNPISGHATLYWYQQILGQGPKLLIQFQNNGVVDDSQLPKDRFSAERLKGVDSTLKIQPAKLEDSAVYLCASSLIHEQYFGPGTRLTVT.

The chain carries TRBV18 and TRBJ1-1; a weak D match, TRBD1 (6 bases). The CDR3 has 22 amino acids. Looked up from germline, CDR1 is KGHSH and CDR2 is LQKENI. The germline V and J ends were trimmed by 1 base and 0 bases, with 30 bases remaining between them. CDR3 sequence (DNA): TGTGCCAGCTCACCACGGGACGGGGTGGCAAGTCCCGGGACATCTATGAACACTGAAGCTTTCTTT. As protein: CASSPRDGVASPGTSMNTEAFF.

This clone was seen just once. The chain joins TRBV6-6 to TRBJ2-1; 7 positions agree with TRBD2. CDR1 and CDR2 (germline): MNHNY, SVGAGI (reference sequence). The CDR3 length is 11 residues. V trimming: 7 bases; J trimming: 9 bases; junction bases outside the gene matches: 3. Here the CDR3 DNA reads TGTGCCAGCACCCCGGGGGGTGAGCAGTTCTTC. Amino acids: CASTPGGEQFF.

The rearrangement links TRBV4-1 to TRBJ2-1; 12 nucleotides line up with TRBD1. The germline CDR1 and CDR2 sequences are MGHRA and YSYEKL. Losses at the gene ends were 3 bases for V and 9 bases for J; bases not matched to a gene: 3. The CDR3 contains 14 residues. The CDR3 nucleotides are TGCGCCAGCAGCCAGGGACAGGGGGCTAGTGAGCAGTTCTTC. Amino acids: CASSQGQGASEQFF.

The CDR3 region is CAWGRRGPEQYF. The CDR3 bases are TGTGCCTGGGGCCGAAGGGGTCCCGAGCAGTACTTC. This chain joins TRBV30 and TRBJ2-7, with D possibly TRBD1 on 5 matching bases. CDR3 length equals 12 residues. Trimming took 5 bases from V and 6 from J, leaving 14 bases between them. CDR1 is GTSNPN, CDR2 SVGIG, per germline (reference sequence).

The chain is built from TRBV30 and TRBJ2-1; TRBD2 matches 8 bases. The germline CDR1 and CDR2 sequences are GTSNPN and SVGIG (reference sequence). The CDR3 is 17 amino acids. V lost 0 bases, J lost 2 bases, and 9 bases stayed unmatched. The CDR3 DNA reads TGTGCCTGGAGTGTAGGGGTAGCGGGGATAACCTACAATGAGCAGTTCTTC. Translating gives CAWSVGVAGITYNEQFF.

The chain recombines TRBV14 with TRBJ2-4; D gene uncertain. V shed 1 base and J shed 3 bases, with 10 bases lying between them. Germline values: CDR1 SGHDN, CDR2 FVKESK. This CDR3 comprises 15 residues. CDR3 region: CASSQASSDKNIQYF. CDR3 in DNA: TGTGCCAGCAGCCAAGCGTCCTCTGACAAAAACATTCAGTACTTC.

This clone has just a few counts. The chain employs TRBV6-5 and TRBJ2-1; no definite D call. Trimming left V 2 bases short and J 7 bases short, with 3 bases between. The CDR3 consists of 11 residues. Germline V gene sequence: CDR1 MNHEY, CDR2 SVGAGI. CDR3 sequence reads: CASSYGNEQFF. CDR3 nucleotides: TGTGCCAGCAGTTACGGGAATGAGCAGTTCTTC.

V usage is TRBV5-4 and J usage is TRBJ2-7; no reliable D call. The CDR3 extends over 11 amino acids. CDR1 and CDR2 (germline): SGHNT, YYREEE (reference sequence). Trimming removed 3 bases from V and 6 bases from J, with 7 bases in between. In nucleotides, the CDR3 is TGTGCCAGCAGCTGGAGAGGCGAGCAGTACTTC. Encoded protein: CASSWRGEQYF.

This clone was recorded a few times. The chain employs TRBV28 and TRBJ1-2; a weak D match, TRBD1 (6 bases). This CDR3 contains 14 residues. CDR1 is MDHEN, CDR2 SYDVKM, per germline. V lost 1 base and J 7 bases, leaving 13 bases between the germline ends. For the CDR3, the DNA is TGTGCCAGCAGTTTATCTAGGGGGGCGGTTGGCTACACCTTC. Its protein product is CASSLSRGAVGYTF.